This T cell receptor beta chain was identified during a study of read filtering for tumor transcriptome and immune sequencing (dated by TCRdb to about 2020). About the study as a whole: The cohort had around 18 male and 14 female patients with a mean age of roughly 70 years, ranging from about 40 to 85. Under revised international staging, about eight patients fell into R-ISS I, about 17 into R-ISS II and 6 or 7 into R-ISS III. One of the main goals was to work out a read-filtering strategy for immune repertoire data, in particular whether clonotypes backed by only a single read should be removed. After DNase treatment, whole-transcriptome libraries were prepared with the TruSeq RNA Access Library Prep Kit. Per sample, about 4.05 to 10.27 million TCR-region mapped reads were obtained with IR-seq, compared with only roughly 75 to 1,400 with RNA-seq. TCR repertoires obtained by targeted immune repertoire sequencing and by bulk whole-transcriptome sequencing performed on the same bone marrow samples were compared. The research as a whole found: Removing single-read clonotypes increased the correlation between IR-seq and RNA-seq shared clonotype proportions. Rather than purified T cells, the sorted CD138-negative fraction was a mixed bone marrow immune population. Compared with RNA-seq, IR-seq captured clonotypes at much higher depth and more reliably, and a smaller IR-seq throughput was enough to identify most shared clonotypes. Single-read clonotypes made up about 80% of clonotypes but only roughly 3.5% of total reads in IR-seq, compared with 65% to 75% of clonotypes and 40% to 55% of reads in RNA-seq.

CDR1 and CDR2, looked up from the germline V gene, are SQVTM and ANQGSEA. From its cysteine to its phenylalanine, the CDR3 spans 17 amino acids. The retained sequence is limited to the CDR3, 51 bases, with the frame set at the first base. Points on this clonotype: Its antigen is currently not known. Germline is not matched at one junction end, which may reflect a read error.

TCR libraries were constructed from 350 to 400 ng RNA using the Immunoverse kit, and molecular barcoded adaptors covering alpha/delta and beta/gamma chains were employed. TCR library preparation was performed with the same RNA that was used for transcriptome sequencing. TCR libraries were sequenced on an Illumina HiSeq 4000 with 2 x 150 cycles. The study's own analysis went as follows. TCR reads were aligned to human V, D, J and C references and assembled into CDR3 clonotypes with MiXCR, including quality filtering and error correction. The tcR package in R was used for analysis of clonotype counts and gene usage diversity. Raw mapping reads were checked after the RNA-seq reads had been mapped by STAR aligner version 2.5.3a onto the human GRCh37 genome. To test how sequencing depth affected the clonotypes detected, IR-seq fastq files were randomly downsampled with Seqtk 1.3. Using fastp at Q25 and MiXCR, TCRdb reprocessed the public reads and kept productive beta chains. Duplicate CDR3 protein sequences are folded into a single record with the most common DNA and genes. What appears here as the V and J calls and clone size reflects TCRdb's work, not the paper's. This sample gives 35,000 to 40,000 distinct CDR3 sequences in total; approximately 14% of them show up just once. Roughly 18% of the sample belongs to the ten largest clones.

Bone marrow was sampled from every patient at the time of active disease. Bone marrow mononuclear cells were isolated by Ficoll-Hypaque density gradient centrifugation. Myeloma plasma cells were removed and CD138-negative cells were collected by negative selection after labeling with CD138 magnetic microbeads on a MACS separator. Flow cytometry on an Attune NxT with CD138 antibodies was used to check the purity of the isolated cells. Total RNA was extracted with TRIzol reagent and quantified with a NanoDrop spectrophotometer. Paired RNA-seq and IR-seq were performed on each patient's CD138-negative bone marrow sample.

The source material was a population of CD138-negative cells sorted from bone marrow. Per the publication, the cell subset or site label means: bone marrow mononuclear cells depleted of CD138+ plasma/myeloma cells by negative magnetic selection. The clonotype comes from a donor at least 40 years old with multiple myeloma. The V and J segments used are TRBV29-1 and TRBJ2-1; possibly the D gene is TRBD1, per 8 matching bases. The sequence in DNA is TGCAGCTCGAGAAGGGGACAGGCTTGGGAGGGATACAATGAGCAGCTCTTC. It specifies CSSRRGQAWEGYNEQLF.